This TCR beta chain was documented in a study of blood T cell repertoires in COVID-19. Across the whole study: COVID-19 samples from acute and convalescent phases originated in the United States, Italy and Spain.

The table lists this clone with a count of one. TCRdb keeps only in-frame clones here, not all; method: immunoSEQ multiplex PCR. The sample shows fewer than 120,000 clones, approximately 79% of them seen only once. V lost 0 bases and J lost 4, with 17 bases in between. The CDR3 covers 16 residues. CDR1 and CDR2 (germline): SGHRS, YFSETQ. This chain joins TRBV5-1 and TRBJ2-7; D is perhaps TRBD1 (6 bases). The TCR sequence derives from a woman older than 75 with active or convalescent COVID-19. Sequenced sample: peripheral blood. CDR3 loop: CASSLGGTSQGYEQYF. CDR3 coding DNA: TGCGCCAGCAGCTTGGGGGGGACGTCCCAGGGGTACGAGCAGTACTTC. Complete variable domain (other parts from reference TRBV5-1 and TRBJ2-7): KAGVTQTPRYLIKTRGQQVTLSCSPISGHRSVSWYQQTPGQGLQFLFEYFSETQRNKGNFPGRFSGRQFSNSRSEMNVSTLELGDSALYLCASSLGGTSQGYEQYFGPGTRLTVT.